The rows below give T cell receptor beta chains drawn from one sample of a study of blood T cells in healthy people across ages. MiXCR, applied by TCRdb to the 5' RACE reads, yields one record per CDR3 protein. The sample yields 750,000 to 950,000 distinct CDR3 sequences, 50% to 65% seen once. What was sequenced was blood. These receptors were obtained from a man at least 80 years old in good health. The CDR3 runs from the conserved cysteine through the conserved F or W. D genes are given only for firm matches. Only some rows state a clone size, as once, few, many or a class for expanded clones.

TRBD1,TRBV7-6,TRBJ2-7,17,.,CASSLAAGTGTSYEQYF,TGTGCCAGCAGCTTAGCCGCCGGGACAGGAACCTCCTACGAGCAGTACTTC
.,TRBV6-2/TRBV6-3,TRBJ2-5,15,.,CASSYPRGGRETQYF,TGTGCCAGCAGTTACCCCCGCGGGGGCCGGGAGACCCAGTACTTC
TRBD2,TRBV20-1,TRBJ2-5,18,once,CSAKRTSGRSGAGNEQYF,TGCAGTGCTAAAAGGACTAGCGGGAGGTCAGGTGCGGGTAATGAGCAGTACTTC
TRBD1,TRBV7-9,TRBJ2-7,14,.,CASSLEGQGAEQYF,TGTGCCAGCAGCTTAGAGGGACAGGGAGCCGAGCAGTACTTC
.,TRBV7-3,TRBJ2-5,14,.,CASSSLAIPETQYF,TGTGCCAGCAGCTCCCTAGCTATTCCGGAGACCCAGTACTTC
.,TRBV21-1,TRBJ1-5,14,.,CASSSRGSNQPQHF,TGTGCCAGCAGCAGCAGGGGAAGCAATCAGCCCCAGCATTTT
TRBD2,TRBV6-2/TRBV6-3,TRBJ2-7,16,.,CASSYSRLAGDREQYF,TGTGCCAGCAGTTACTCGAGACTAGCGGGAGATCGCGAGCAGTACTTC
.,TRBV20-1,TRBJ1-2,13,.,CSASPDLVHGYTF,TGCAGTGCTAGCCCAGACCTGGTACATGGCTACACCTTC
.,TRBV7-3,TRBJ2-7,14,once,CASSSDRGGYEQYF,TGTGCCAGCAGCTCAGACAGGGGAGGGTATGAGCAGTACTTC
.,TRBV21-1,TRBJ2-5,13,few,CASIADPCGEQYF,TGTGCCAGCATCGCAGACCCGTGTGGTGAGCAGTACTTC
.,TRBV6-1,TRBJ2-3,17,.,CASSSSTRGGGNRYAYF,TGTGCCAGCAGTAGTTCGACTAGAGGAGGAGGGAACAGATACGCGTATTTT
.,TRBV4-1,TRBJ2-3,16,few,CASSGQGRLGTDTQYF,TGCGCCAGCAGCGGACAAGGACGGCTTGGCACAGATACGCAGTATTTT
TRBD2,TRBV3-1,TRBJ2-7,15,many,CASSRGLAGVYEQYF,TGTGCCAGCAGCCGCGGACTAGCGGGAGTATACGAGCAGTACTTC
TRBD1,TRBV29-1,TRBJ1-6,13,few,CSAGQGRNSPLHF,TGCAGCGCCGGACAGGGGAGGAATTCACCCCTCCACTTT
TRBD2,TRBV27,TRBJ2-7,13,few,CASRRTRNYEQYF,TGTGCCAGCAGGAGGACTAGGAATTACGAGCAGTACTTC
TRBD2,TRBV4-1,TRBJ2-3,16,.,CASTPTSASSTDTQYF,TGCGCCAGCACCCCCACTAGCGCTTCTAGCACAGATACGCAGTATTTT
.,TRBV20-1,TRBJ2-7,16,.,CSARQRQGLALYEQYF,TGCAGTGCTAGACAACGGCAGGGTTTAGCCTTGTACGAGCAGTACTTC
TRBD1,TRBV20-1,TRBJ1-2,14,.,CSATNRGRGYGYTF,TGCAGTGCTACTAACAGGGGAAGGGGCTATGGCTACACCTTC
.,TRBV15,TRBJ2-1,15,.,CATVLTGYGYNEQFF,TGTGCCACAGTCCTTACAGGGTACGGGTACAATGAGCAGTTCTTC
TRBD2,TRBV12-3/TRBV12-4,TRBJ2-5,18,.,CASSLVFRREDSYNEQYF,TGTGCCAGCAGTTTAGTTTTTCGACGGGAGGATTCCTACAATGAGCAGTACTTC
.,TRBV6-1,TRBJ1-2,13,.,CASRGVGNYGYTF,TGTGCCAGCAGAGGGGTGGGTAACTATGGCTACACCTTC
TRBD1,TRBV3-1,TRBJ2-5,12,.,CASPSRGHEQYF,TGTGCCAGCCCCAGCAGGGGGCATGAGCAGTACTTC